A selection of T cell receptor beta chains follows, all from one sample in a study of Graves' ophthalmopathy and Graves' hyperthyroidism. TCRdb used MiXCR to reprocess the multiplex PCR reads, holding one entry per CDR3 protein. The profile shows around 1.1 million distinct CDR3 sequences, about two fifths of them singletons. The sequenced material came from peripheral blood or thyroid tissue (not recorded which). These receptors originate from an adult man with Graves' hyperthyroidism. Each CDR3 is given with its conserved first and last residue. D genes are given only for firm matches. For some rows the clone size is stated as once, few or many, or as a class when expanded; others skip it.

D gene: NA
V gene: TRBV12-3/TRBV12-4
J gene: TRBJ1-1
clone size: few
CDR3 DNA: TGTGCCAGCCTTGGACTGTTGGTGAACACTGAAGCTTTCTTT
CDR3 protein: CASLGLLVNTEAFF

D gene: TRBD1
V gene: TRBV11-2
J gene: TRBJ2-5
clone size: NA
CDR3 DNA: TGTGCCAGCAGCTTAGCGCTGTTGGACAGGGAGACCCAGTACTTC
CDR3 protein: CASSLALLDRETQYF

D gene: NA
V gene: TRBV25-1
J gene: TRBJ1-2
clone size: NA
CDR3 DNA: TGTGCCAGCAAGGACCCTGGAGATGGCTACACCTTC
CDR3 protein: CASKDPGDGYTF

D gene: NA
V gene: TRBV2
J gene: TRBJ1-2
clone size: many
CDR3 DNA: TGTGCCAGCATTGACCCCGGACGTTTAGGCTACACCTTC
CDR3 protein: CASIDPGRLGYTF

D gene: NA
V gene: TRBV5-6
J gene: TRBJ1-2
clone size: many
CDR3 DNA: TGTGCCAGCAGCTTGGTCGGGTTTAATGGCTACACCTTC
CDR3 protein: CASSLVGFNGYTF

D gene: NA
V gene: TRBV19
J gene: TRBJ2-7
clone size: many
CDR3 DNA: TGTGCCAGTAGTGCGAATTACAGGGTGTCGGCGGGCGAGCAGTACTTC
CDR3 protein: CASSANYRVSAGEQYF

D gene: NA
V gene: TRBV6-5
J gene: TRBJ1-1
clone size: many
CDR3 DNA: TGTGCCAGCAGTGGCCTAATCGGAGCTTTCTTT
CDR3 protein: CASSGLIGAFF

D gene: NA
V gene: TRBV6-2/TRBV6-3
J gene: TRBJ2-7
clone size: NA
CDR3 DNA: TGTGCCAGCAGTTACGGCTGGCGTGGTATCTCCTACGAGCAGTACTTC
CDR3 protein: CASSYGWRGISYEQYF

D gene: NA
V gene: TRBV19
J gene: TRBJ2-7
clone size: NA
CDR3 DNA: TGTGCCAGTAGTATGTTAAGGGAAGGTGGCGAGCAGTACTTC
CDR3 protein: CASSMLREGGEQYF

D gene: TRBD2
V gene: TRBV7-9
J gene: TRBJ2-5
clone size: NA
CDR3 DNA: TGTGCCAGCAGCCAAGATGGGGCCTGGGAGGGTGAGACCCAGTACTTC
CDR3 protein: CASSQDGAWEGETQYF

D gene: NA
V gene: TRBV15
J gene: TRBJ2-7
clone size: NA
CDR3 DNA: TGTGCCACCAGCAGAGACAGGGGCCGCTACGAGCAGTACTTC
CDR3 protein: CATSRDRGRYEQYF

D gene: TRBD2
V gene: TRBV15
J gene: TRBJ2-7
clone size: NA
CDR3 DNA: TGTGCCACCAGCAGCGTTGGGGGAGGGACCTACGAGCAGTACTTC
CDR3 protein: CATSSVGGGTYEQYF

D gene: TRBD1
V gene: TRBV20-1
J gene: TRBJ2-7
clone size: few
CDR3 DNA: TGCAGTGCCCAACAGGGGACAGGGTACGAGCAGTACTTC
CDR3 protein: CSAQQGTGYEQYF

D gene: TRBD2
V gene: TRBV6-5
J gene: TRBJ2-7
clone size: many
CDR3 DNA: TGTGCCAGCAGTAGAGCGGGAGCGGACGAGCAGTACTTC
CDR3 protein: CASSRAGADEQYF

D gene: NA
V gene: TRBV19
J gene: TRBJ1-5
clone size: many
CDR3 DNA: TGTGCCAGTAGTATGCGGGGAAGCCAGCCCCAGCATTTT
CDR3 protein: CASSMRGSQPQHF

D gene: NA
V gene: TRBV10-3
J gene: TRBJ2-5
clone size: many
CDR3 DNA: TGTGCCATCAGTGACGGGTCGAACGTGCCGATGGAGACCCAGTACTTC
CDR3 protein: CAISDGSNVPMETQYF